This T cell receptor (beta chain) was sequenced during a study of T cell changes during pregnancy in multiple sclerosis. Unmatched junction bases numbered 7, after V lost 7 bases and J lost 4 bases. Germline CDR1 ENHRY, CDR2 SYGVKD. This CDR3 region has 14 residues. Generated by immunoSEQ multiplex PCR, the TCRdb table keeps only in-frame clones and is missing some. The table has 100,000 or so clones, around 94% seen once. The TCR comes from a female donor with multiple sclerosis, enrolled in a pregnancy study. This chain links TRBV10-3 with TRBJ1-1; 9 bases agree with TRBD1. The sample was peripheral blood, taken in the second trimester of pregnancy. The CDR3 spells CAITAGQGFTEAFF. CDR3 nucleotide sequence: TGTGCCATCACCGCGGGACAGGGCTTCACTGAAGCTTTCTTT.